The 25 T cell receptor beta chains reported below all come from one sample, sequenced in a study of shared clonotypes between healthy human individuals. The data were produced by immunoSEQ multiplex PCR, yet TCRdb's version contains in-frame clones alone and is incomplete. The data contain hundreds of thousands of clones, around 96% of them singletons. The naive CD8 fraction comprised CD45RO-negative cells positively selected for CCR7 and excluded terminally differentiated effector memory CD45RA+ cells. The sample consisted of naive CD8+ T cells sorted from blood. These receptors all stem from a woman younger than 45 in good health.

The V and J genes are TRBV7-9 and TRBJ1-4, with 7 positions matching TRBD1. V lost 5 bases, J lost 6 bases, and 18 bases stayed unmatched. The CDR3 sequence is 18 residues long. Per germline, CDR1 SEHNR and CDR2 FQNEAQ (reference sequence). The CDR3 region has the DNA TGTGCCAGCAGCCCAAAGCGGGACAGCGCCGTTTTCGATGAAAAACTGTTTTTT. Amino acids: CASSPKRDSAVFDEKLFF.

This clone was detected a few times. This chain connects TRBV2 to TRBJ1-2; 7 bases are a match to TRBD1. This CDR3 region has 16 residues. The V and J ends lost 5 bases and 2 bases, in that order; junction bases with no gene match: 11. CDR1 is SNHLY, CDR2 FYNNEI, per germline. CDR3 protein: CASSTPDREVNYGYTF. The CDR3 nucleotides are TGTGCCAGCAGTACCCCTGACAGGGAGGTAAACTATGGCTACACCTTC. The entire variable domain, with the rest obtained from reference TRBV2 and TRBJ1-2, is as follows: EPEVTQTPSHQVTQMGQEVILRCVPISNHLYFYWYRQILGQKVEFLVSFYNNEISEKSEIFDDQFSVERPDGSNFTLKIRSTKLEDSAMYFCASSTPDREVNYGYTFGSGTRLTVV.

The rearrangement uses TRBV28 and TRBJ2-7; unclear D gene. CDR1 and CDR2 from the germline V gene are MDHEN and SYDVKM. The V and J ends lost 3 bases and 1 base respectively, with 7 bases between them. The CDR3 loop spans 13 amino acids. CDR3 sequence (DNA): TGTGCCAGCAGTTTTGGTTGGTCCTACGAGCAGTACTTC. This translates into CASSFGWSYEQYF.

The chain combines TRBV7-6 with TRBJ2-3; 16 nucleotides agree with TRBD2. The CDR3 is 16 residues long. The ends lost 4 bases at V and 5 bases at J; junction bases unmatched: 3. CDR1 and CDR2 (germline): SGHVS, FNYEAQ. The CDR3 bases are TGTGCCAGCAGCTCGGGACTAGCGGGGGGGGAAGATACGCAGTATTTT. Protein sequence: CASSSGLAGGEDTQYF.

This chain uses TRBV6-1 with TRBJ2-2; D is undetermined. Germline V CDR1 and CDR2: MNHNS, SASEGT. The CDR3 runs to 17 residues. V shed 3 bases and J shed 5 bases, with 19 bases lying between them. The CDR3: CASSEGPTLIWTGELFF. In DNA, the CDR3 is TGTGCCAGCAGTGAGGGTCCCACCCTTATTTGGACCGGGGAGCTGTTTTTT.

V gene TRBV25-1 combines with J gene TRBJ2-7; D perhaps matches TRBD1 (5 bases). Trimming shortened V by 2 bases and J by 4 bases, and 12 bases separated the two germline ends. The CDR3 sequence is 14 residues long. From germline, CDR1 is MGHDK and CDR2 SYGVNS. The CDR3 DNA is TGTGCCAGCAGTGAACCCGACAGTCTTTACGAGCAGTACTTC. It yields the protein CASSEPDSLYEQYF.

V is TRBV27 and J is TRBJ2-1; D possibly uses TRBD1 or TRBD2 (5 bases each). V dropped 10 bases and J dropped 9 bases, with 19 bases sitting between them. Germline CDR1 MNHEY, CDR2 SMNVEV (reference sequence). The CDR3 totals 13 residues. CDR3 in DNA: TGTGCCACCCGTAGTTTGGGGGACGCTGAGCAGTTCTTC. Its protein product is CATRSLGDAEQFF.

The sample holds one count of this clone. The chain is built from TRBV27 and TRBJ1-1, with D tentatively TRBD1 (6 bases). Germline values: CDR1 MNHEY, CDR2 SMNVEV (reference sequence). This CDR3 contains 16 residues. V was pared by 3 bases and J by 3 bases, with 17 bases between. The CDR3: CASSLGSGAGDTEAFF. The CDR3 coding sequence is TGTGCCAGCAGTTTGGGCTCCGGGGCAGGGGACACTGAAGCTTTCTTT.

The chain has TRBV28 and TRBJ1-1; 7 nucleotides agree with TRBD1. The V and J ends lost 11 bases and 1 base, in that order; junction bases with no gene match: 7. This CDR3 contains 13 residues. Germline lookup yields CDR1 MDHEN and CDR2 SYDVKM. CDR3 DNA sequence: TGTGCCGTAGGGGGCAGTGGGAACACTGAAGCTTTCTTT. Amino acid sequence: CAVGGSGNTEAFF. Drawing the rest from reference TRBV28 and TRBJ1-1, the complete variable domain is DVKVTQSSRYLVKRTGEKVFLECVQDMDHENMFWYRQDPGLGLRLIYFSYDVKMKEKGDIPEGYSVSREKKERFSLILESASTNQTSMYLCAVGGSGNTEAFFGQGTRLTVV.

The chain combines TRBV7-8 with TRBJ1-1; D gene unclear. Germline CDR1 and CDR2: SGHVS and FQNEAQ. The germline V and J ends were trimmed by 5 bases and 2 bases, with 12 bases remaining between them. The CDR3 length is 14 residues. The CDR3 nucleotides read TGTGCCAGCAGCCTGCGGAACAGAAACACTGAAGCTTTCTTT. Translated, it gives CASSLRNRNTEAFF. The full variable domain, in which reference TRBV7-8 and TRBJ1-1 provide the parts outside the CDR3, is GAGVSQSPRYKVAKRGQDVALRCDPISGHVSLFWYQQALGQGPEFLTYFQNEAQLDKSGLPSDRFFAERPEGSVSTLKIQRTQQEDSAVYLCASSLRNRNTEAFFGQGTRLTVV.

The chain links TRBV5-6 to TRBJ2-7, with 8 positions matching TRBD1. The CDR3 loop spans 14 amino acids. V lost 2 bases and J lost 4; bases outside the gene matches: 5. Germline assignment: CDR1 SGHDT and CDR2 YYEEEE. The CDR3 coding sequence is TGTGCCAGCAGCTTACCCGACAGGGGTTACGAGCAGTACTTC. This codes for CASSLPDRGYEQYF.

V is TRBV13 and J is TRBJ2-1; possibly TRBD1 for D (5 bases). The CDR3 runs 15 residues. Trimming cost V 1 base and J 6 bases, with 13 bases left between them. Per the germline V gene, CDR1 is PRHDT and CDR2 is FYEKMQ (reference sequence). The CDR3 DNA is TGTGCCAGCAGCTTAGTAGTCGGCAGGGCCAATGAGCAGTTCTTC. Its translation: CASSLVVGRANEQFF.

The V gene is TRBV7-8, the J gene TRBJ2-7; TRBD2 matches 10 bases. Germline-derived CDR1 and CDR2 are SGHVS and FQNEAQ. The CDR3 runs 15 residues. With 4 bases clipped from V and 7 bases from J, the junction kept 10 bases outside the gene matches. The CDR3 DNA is TGTGCCAGCAGCTCCAGCGGGAGGGCCGGTAATGAGCAGTACTTC. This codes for CASSSSGRAGNEQYF.

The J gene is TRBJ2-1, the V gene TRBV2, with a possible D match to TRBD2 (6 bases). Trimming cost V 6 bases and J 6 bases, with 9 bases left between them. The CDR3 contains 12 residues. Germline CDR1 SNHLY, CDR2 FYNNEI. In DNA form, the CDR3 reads TGTGCCAGCAGGGCGGGGCCCAATGAGCAGTTCTTC. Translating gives CASRAGPNEQFF.

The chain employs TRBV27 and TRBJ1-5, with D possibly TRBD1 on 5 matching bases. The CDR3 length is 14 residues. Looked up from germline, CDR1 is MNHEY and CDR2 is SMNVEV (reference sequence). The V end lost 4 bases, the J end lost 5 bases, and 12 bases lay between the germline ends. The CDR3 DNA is TGTGCCAGCAGTTGGGCAGGGTTCGATCAGCCCCAGCATTTT. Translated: CASSWAGFDQPQHF.

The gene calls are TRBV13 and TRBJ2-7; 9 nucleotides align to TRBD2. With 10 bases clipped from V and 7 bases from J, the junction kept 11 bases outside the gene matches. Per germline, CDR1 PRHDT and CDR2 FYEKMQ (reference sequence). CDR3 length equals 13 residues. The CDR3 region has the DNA TGTGCCACGGAACCTAGTGCGGGAGGGGAGCAGTACTTC. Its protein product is CATEPSAGGEQYF.

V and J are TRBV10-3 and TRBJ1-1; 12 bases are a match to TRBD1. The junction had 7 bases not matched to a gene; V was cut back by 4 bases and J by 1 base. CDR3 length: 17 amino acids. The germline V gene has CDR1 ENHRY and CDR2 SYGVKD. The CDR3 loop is CAISVRDRGPANTEAFF. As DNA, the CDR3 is TGTGCCATCAGTGTCCGGGACAGGGGGCCCGCGAACACTGAAGCTTTCTTT.

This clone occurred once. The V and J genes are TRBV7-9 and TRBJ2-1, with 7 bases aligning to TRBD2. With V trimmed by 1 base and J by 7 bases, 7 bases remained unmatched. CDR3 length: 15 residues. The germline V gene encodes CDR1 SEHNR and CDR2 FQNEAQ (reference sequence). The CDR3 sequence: CASSLERLAVNEQFF. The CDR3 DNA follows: TGTGCCAGCAGCTTAGAACGACTAGCCGTGAATGAGCAGTTCTTC. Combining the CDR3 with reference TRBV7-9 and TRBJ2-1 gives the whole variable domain DTGVSQNPRHKITKRGQNVTFRCDPISEHNRLYWYRQTLGQGPEFLTYFQNEAQLEKSRLLSDRFSAERPKGSFSTLEIQRTEQGDSAMYLCASSLERLAVNEQFFGPGTRLTVL.

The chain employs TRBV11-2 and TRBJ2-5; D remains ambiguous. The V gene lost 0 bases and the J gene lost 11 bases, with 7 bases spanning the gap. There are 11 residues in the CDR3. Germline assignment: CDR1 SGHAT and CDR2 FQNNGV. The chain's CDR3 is CASSLEGEQYF. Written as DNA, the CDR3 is TGTGCCAGCAGCTTAGAAGGTGAGCAGTACTTC.

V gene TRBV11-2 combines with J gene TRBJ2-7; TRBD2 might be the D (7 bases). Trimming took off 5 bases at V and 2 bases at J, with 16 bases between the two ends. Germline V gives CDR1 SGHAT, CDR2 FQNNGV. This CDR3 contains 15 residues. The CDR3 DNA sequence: TGTGCCAGCAGCGCCCTTAGGGGGAGGGCCTACGAGCAGTACTTC. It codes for CASSALRGRAYEQYF.

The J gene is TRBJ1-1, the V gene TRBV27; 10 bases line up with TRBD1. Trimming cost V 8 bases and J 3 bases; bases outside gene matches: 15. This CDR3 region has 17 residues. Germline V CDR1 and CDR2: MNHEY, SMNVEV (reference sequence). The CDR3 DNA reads TGTGCCAGCCAACCTGCCGGGACAGGGGTCCCGGACACTGAAGCTTTCTTT. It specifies CASQPAGTGVPDTEAFF.

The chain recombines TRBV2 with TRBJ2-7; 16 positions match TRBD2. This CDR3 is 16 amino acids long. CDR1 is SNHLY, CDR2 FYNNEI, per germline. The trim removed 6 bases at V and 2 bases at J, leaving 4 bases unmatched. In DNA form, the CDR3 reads TGTGCCAGCAGGGGGACTAGCGGGAGGGTCGCCTACGAGCAGTACTTC. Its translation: CASRGTSGRVAYEQYF.

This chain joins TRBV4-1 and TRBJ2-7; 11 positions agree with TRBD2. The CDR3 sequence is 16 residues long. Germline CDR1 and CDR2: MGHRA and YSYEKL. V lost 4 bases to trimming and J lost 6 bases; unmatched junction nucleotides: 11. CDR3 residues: CASSLRVSGRGTEQYF. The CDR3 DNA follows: TGCGCCAGCAGCCTAAGGGTTAGCGGGAGGGGGACCGAGCAGTACTTC.

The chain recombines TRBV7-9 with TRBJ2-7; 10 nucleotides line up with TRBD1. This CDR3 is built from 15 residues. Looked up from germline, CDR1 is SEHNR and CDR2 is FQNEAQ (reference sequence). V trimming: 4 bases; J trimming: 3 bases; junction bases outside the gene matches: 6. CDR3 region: CASSSTDRGHYEQYF. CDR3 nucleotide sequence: TGTGCCAGCAGCTCCACTGACAGGGGGCACTACGAGCAGTACTTC.

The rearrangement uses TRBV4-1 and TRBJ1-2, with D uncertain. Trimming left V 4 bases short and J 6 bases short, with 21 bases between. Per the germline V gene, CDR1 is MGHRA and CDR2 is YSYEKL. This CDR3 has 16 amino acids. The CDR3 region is CASSPEGSVGGDGYTF. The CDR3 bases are TGCGCCAGCAGCCCGGAGGGATCGGTGGGTGGTGATGGCTACACCTTC.